Shown below are 28 T cell receptor beta chains from a single sample sequenced in a study of human T cells and chemical hapten exposure. TCRdb itself ran the RACE reads through MiXCR, one entry per CDR3 protein. The sample holds 43,000 or so distinct CDR3 sequences, 3.5% to 4.5% seen once. Time point given: healthy volunteer bleed at 2 weeks. Extraction of total RNA was performed on unfractionated whole blood. The sample comprised whole blood. The receptors come from a female donor in good health. Some clones in this sample may be carry-over from other donors' samples.

This clonotype came up a few times. The V gene is TRBV7-8, the J gene TRBJ2-1, with 10 nucleotides matching TRBD1. The J segment lost 2 bases and the V segment lost 5 bases, leaving 3 bases of the junction unmatched. CDR1 is SGHVS and CDR2 is FQNEAQ in the germline V gene. The CDR3 extends over 15 amino acids. This CDR3 is CASSRGQGAYNEQFF. CDR3 DNA: TGTGCCAGCAGCAGAGGACAGGGGGCCTACAATGAGCAGTTCTTC.

At least ten counts were recorded for this clonotype. The J gene is TRBJ1-5, the V gene TRBV27; 7 bases are a match to TRBD1. V dropped 6 bases and J dropped 0; count of bases not matched to a gene: 8. The V gene's germline CDR1 is MNHEY and CDR2 SMNVEV (reference sequence). The CDR3 length is 16 residues. CDR3 loop: CASSRWGQYSNQPQHF. Written as DNA, the CDR3 is TGTGCCAGCAGCCGGTGGGGACAGTATAGCAATCAGCCCCAGCATTTT.

This clonotype was seen repeatedly, ten times or more. This chain joins TRBV10-3 and TRBJ1-2, with 8 bases lining up with TRBD1. This CDR3 has 15 amino acids. V dropped 0 bases and J dropped 4; count of bases not matched to a gene: 4. Per germline, CDR1 ENHRY and CDR2 SYGVKD. The CDR3 reads CAISESRQGIYGYTF. CDR3 bases: TGTGCCATCAGTGAGTCCAGACAGGGGATCTATGGCTACACCTTC.

This clonotype was counted many times. The V and J genes are TRBV7-2 and TRBJ1-2; the D is unclear. CDR1 and CDR2 (germline): SGHTA, FQGNSA. This CDR3 has 14 amino acids. Trimming shortened V by 3 bases and J by 2 bases, and 10 bases separated the two germline ends. The chain's CDR3 is CASSLFGENYGYTF. The CDR3 DNA reads TGTGCCAGCAGCTTGTTCGGAGAGAACTATGGCTACACCTTC.

This clonotype was recorded many times. The chain carries TRBV4-2 and TRBJ1-2; weak D call: TRBD1 (6 bases). The V end lost 4 bases, the J end lost 8 bases, and 20 bases lay between the germline ends. CDR3 length equals 15 residues. CDR1 is LGHNA and CDR2 is YNFKEQ in the germline V gene. The CDR3 nucleotides read TGTGCCAGCAGCCGTGGGGGCACGAGTCGACAGGGCTACACCTTC. This sequence encodes CASSRGGTSRQGYTF.

V is TRBV2 and J is TRBJ1-3; D uncertain. CDR1 is SNHLY and CDR2 is FYNNEI in the germline V gene. The CDR3 has 15 residues. V shed 5 bases and J shed 0 bases, with 11 bases lying between them. The CDR3 region is CASSYGRNSGNTIYF. The DNA for the CDR3 is TGTGCCAGCAGTTATGGACGGAACTCTGGAAACACCATATATTTT.

At least ten counts were recorded for this clonotype. The V and J genes are TRBV18 and TRBJ1-2, with D unclear. This CDR3 region has 15 residues. CDR1 is KGHSH and CDR2 is LQKENI in the germline V gene. Trimming shortened V by 2 bases and J by 8 bases, and 18 bases separated the two germline ends. The CDR3 coding sequence is TGTGCCAGCTCACCAACGGGCCAGATACATACAGGCTACACCTTC. Translating gives CASSPTGQIHTGYTF.

This clonotype was picked up many times. CDR3 coding DNA: TGTGCCAGCACCACGGGACTAGCGGGCACAGATACGCAGTATTTT. It yields the protein CASTTGLAGTDTQYF. The J gene is TRBJ2-3, the V gene TRBV13; 11 bases align to TRBD2. The V segment lost 7 bases and the J segment 1 base; nucleotides outside the gene matches: 4. The CDR3 extends over 15 amino acids. Germline V gene lookup returns CDR1 PRHDT and CDR2 FYEKMQ (reference sequence).

This clonotype was picked up many times. CDR3 loop: CSASVRMADTQYF. In DNA, the CDR3 is TGCAGTGCTAGTGTCAGGATGGCAGATACGCAGTATTTT. The chain combines TRBV20-1 with TRBJ2-3; no clear D. V lost 3 bases to trimming and J lost 4 bases, with 11 bases between them. The CDR3 loop spans 13 amino acids. The germline CDR1 and CDR2 sequences are DFQATT and SNEGSKA (reference sequence).

There are a few counts of this clonotype. The chain recombines TRBV7-2 with TRBJ1-6, with D possibly TRBD1 on 5 matching bases. Germline V gene lookup returns CDR1 SGHTA and CDR2 FQGNSA. The CDR3 spans 16 residues. V was cut by 0 bases and J by 9 bases, with 15 bases left in between. CDR3 sequence: CASSLADRTWVSPLHF. CDR3 DNA sequence: TGTGCCAGCAGCTTAGCCGACAGAACATGGGTTTCACCCCTCCACTTT.

The J gene is TRBJ2-7, the V gene TRBV24-1; D is uncertain. Germline CDR1 is KGHDR and CDR2 is SFDVKD. The CDR3 is 13 amino acids. V gave up 4 bases and J gave up 6 bases, with 12 bases separating them. CDR3 nucleotide sequence: TGTGCCACCAGTGACATGGTGGCCGGCGAGCAGTACTTC. This translates into CATSDMVAGEQYF.

A remark on this clonotype: This may come from a read error, since a much larger clone is one base off. This chain uses TRBV4-1 with TRBJ1-2; 10 bases line up with TRBD1. Germline V CDR1 and CDR2: MGHRA, YSYEKL. After removal of 4 bases from V and 10 bases from J, the junction contained 9 bases not matched to a gene. This CDR3 contains 14 residues. The CDR3 spells CASSPPGQGSDYTF. The CDR3 bases are TGCGCCAGCAGCCCACCGGGACAGGGGAGCGACTACACCTTC.

Worth noting for this clonotype: One end of the junction fails to match germline, which may point to a read error. The chain recombines TRBV29-1 with TRBJ1-2; TRBD1 aligns across 9 bases. Looked up from germline, CDR1 is SQVTM and CDR2 is ANQGSEA. CDR3 length: 15 residues. CDR3 amino acids: CSVQESGTGFYGDTF. DNA of the CDR3: TGCAGCGTGCAAGAATCCGGGACAGGGTTCTATGGCGACACCTTC.

This clonotype showed up just a few times. The chain couples TRBV19 to TRBJ1-5; D is perhaps TRBD1 (5 bases). Germline V lookup: CDR1 LNHDA, CDR2 SQIVND (reference sequence). V was trimmed by 2 bases and J by 1 base, leaving 6 bases between them. This CDR3 region has 14 residues. CDR3 DNA: TGTGCCAGTAGTATAAGGGGAAGCAATCAGCCCCAGCATTTT. As protein: CASSIRGSNQPQHF. Full variable domain (rest looked up from reference TRBV19 and TRBJ1-5): DGGITQSPKYLFRKEGQNVTLSCEQNLNHDAMYWYRQDPGQGLRLIYYSQIVNDFQKGDIAEGYSVSREKKESFPLTVTSAQKNPTAFYLCASSIRGSNQPQHFGDGTRLSIL.

This clonotype was detected ten times or more. This chain joins TRBV7-2 and TRBJ1-3; D is unresolved. There are 15 residues in the CDR3. The V end lost 3 bases, the J end lost 0 bases, and 9 bases lay between the germline ends. Germline CDR1 and CDR2: SGHTA and FQGNSA. CDR3 bases: TGTGCCAGCAGCTTGAGATCCGTCTCTGGAAACACCATATATTTT. It codes for CASSLRSVSGNTIYF. Full variable domain (missing parts from reference TRBV7-2 and TRBJ1-3): GAGVSQSPSNKVTEKGKDVELRCDPISGHTALYWYRQSLGQGLEFLIYFQGNSAPDKSGLPSDRFSAERTGGSVSTLTIQRTQQEDSAVYLCASSLRSVSGNTIYFGEGSWLTVV.

This clonotype was counted at least ten times. V usage is TRBV6-6 and J usage is TRBJ2-2, with TRBD1 matching over 8 bases. In germline, CDR1 is MNHNY, CDR2 SVGAGI (reference sequence). The CDR3 covers 19 residues. V lost 2 bases, J lost 0 bases, and 11 bases stayed unmatched. As DNA, the CDR3 is TGTGCCAGCAGTTACCCCCCGCAACGGACAGGGACGAACACCGGGGAGCTGTTTTTT. Protein sequence: CASSYPPQRTGTNTGELFF.

There are many counts of this clonotype. The chain is built from TRBV20-1 and TRBJ2-7; D ambiguous. The CDR3 consists of 8 residues. The V end was cut by 4 bases, the J end by 9 bases, with 4 bases between. The germline gives CDR1 DFQATT, CDR2 SNEGSKA (reference sequence). CDR3 sequence: CSAIVQYF. The CDR3 DNA is TGCAGTGCTATAGTGCAGTACTTC.

This sequence joins TRBV29-1 and TRBJ1-2; 7 nucleotides align to TRBD1. The V segment lost 1 base and the J segment 4 bases; nucleotides outside the gene matches: 0. Germline V CDR1 and CDR2: SQVTM, ANQGSEA. The CDR3 contains 12 residues. The CDR3 DNA follows: TGCAGCGTTGAAGGACAGGGCTATGGCTACACCTTC. Encoded protein: CSVEGQGYGYTF. The full variable domain, completed using reference TRBV29-1 and TRBJ1-2, is SAVISQKPSRDICQRGTSLTIQCQVDSQVTMMFWYRQQPGQSLTLIATANQGSEATYESGFVIDKFPISRPNLTFSTLTVSNMSPEDSSIYLCSVEGQGYGYTFGSGTRLTVV.

This clonotype was recorded at least ten times. The rearrangement links TRBV12-3 or TRBV12-4 to TRBJ1-1, with 12 bases identical to TRBD1. V shed 4 bases and J 3 bases; nucleotides not matched to a gene: 9. The CDR3 is made up of 17 amino acids. The CDR3 loop is CASSSTGQGALYTEAFF. The DNA of the CDR3 is TGTGCCAGCAGTTCCACGGGACAGGGGGCCCTATACACTGAAGCTTTCTTT.

This clonotype was seen ten or more times. The chain carries TRBV24-1 and TRBJ2-3; D gene uncertain. Trimming cost V 2 bases and J 2 bases, with 13 bases left between them. Germline V gives CDR1 KGHDR, CDR2 SFDVKD. This CDR3 is 16 amino acids long. The CDR3 reads CATSDSGRLPTDTQYF. The CDR3 DNA sequence: TGTGCCACCAGTGATTCCGGCCGGCTTCCCACAGATACGCAGTATTTT.

This clonotype was seen repeatedly, ten times or more. Here the CDR3 reads CASSYTVGGRGNRHQPQHF. CDR3 DNA sequence: TGTGCCAGCAGTTACACAGTAGGGGGCAGGGGGAATCGGCATCAGCCCCAGCATTTT. The rearrangement uses TRBV6-6 and TRBJ1-5, with TRBD1 identical over 7 bases. This CDR3 comprises 19 residues. Germline V gene lookup returns CDR1 MNHNY and CDR2 SVGAGI (reference sequence). J lost 5 bases, V lost 2 bases, and 18 bases had no gene match.

This clonotype has a count of ten or more. The chain carries TRBV4-3 and TRBJ2-7, with 8 nucleotides matching TRBD1. This CDR3 spans 14 amino acids. V shed 4 bases, J shed 1 base, and the junction held 3 bases outside the gene matches. Looked up from germline, CDR1 is LGHNA and CDR2 is YSLEER. DNA for the CDR3: TGCGCCAGCAGCCCAAGGACAGGGTCCTACGAGCAGTACTTC. This gives the protein CASSPRTGSYEQYF.

This clonotype was counted at least ten times. The J gene is TRBJ2-7, the V gene TRBV7-2; 12 bases fit TRBD2. Germline values: CDR1 SGHTA, CDR2 FQGNSA. The CDR3 length is 16 residues. V was clipped by 5 bases and J by 2 bases; unmatched bases: 7. Written as DNA, the CDR3 is TGTGCCAGCAGCCCCAGACTAGCGGGGGCCACCTACGAGCAGTACTTC. Its protein is CASSPRLAGATYEQYF. Filled out from reference TRBV7-2 and TRBJ2-7, the complete variable domain reads GAGVSQSPSNKVTEKGKDVELRCDPISGHTALYWYRQSLGQGLEFLIYFQGNSAPDKSGLPSDRFSAERTGGSVSTLTIQRTQQEDSAVYLCASSPRLAGATYEQYFGPGTRLTVT.

This clonotype was counted many times. The chain uses TRBV7-8 and TRBJ1-2; TRBD1 agrees at 7 bases. This CDR3 has 14 amino acids. Germline CDR1 SGHVS, CDR2 FQNEAQ. Trimming at V came to 6 bases and at J to 3 bases, leaving 7 bases not matched to a gene. The CDR3 protein is CASREQGKDYGYTF. In DNA form, the CDR3 reads TGTGCCAGCAGGGAACAGGGGAAAGACTATGGCTACACCTTC.

V gene TRBV2 combines with J gene TRBJ2-6; D possibly corresponds to TRBD2 (6 bases). Trimming pared 7 bases from V and 0 bases from J, leaving 13 bases between. The germline V gene encodes CDR1 SNHLY and CDR2 FYNNEI. The CDR3 is 16 residues long. In nucleotides, the CDR3 is TGTGCCAGCAAGGCAGGAGGGGTCTCTGGGGCCAACGTCCTGACTTTC. Protein: CASKAGGVSGANVLTF.

This clonotype has at least ten counts. The V gene is TRBV7-2, the J gene TRBJ1-5; D not certain. The germline V gene has CDR1 SGHTA and CDR2 FQGNSA. The CDR3 extends over 15 amino acids. The V end was cut by 5 bases, the J end by 1 base, with 12 bases between. The CDR3 is CASSPTQGSNQPQHF. CDR3 DNA: TGTGCCAGCAGCCCCACTCAAGGGAGCAATCAGCCCCAGCATTTT.

The sample holds many counts of this clonotype. The chain carries TRBV11-2 and TRBJ2-3; D remains ambiguous. CDR1 and CDR2 from the germline V gene are SGHAT and FQNNGV. The CDR3 is 15 residues long. The V gene lost 2 bases and the J gene lost 0 bases, with 9 bases spanning the gap. The CDR3 DNA reads as TGTGCCAGCAGCTTATGGCCGCTGAGCACAGATACGCAGTATTTT. This codes for CASSLWPLSTDTQYF.

This clonotype was observed many times. The chain combines TRBV5-1 with TRBJ2-7; 12 bases are shared with TRBD2. The CDR3 runs 17 residues. V trimming: 4 bases; J trimming: 0 bases; junction bases outside the gene matches: 8. CDR1 is SGHRS, CDR2 YFSETQ, per germline. DNA for the CDR3: TGCGCCAGCAGCCAGGGACTAGCGGGCCCAGACTCCTACGAGCAGTACTTC. As protein: CASSQGLAGPDSYEQYF.